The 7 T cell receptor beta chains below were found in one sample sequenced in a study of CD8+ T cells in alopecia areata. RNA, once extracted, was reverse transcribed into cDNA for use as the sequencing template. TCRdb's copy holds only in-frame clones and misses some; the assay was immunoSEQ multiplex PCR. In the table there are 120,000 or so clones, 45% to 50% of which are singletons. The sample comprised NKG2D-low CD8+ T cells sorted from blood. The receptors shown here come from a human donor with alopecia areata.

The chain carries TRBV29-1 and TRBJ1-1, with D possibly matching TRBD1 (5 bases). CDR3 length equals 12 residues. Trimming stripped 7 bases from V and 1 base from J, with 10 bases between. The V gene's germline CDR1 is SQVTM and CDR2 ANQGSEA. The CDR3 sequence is CSAETENTEAFF. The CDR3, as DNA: TGCAGCGCCGAGACAGAGAACACTGAAGCTTTCTTT.

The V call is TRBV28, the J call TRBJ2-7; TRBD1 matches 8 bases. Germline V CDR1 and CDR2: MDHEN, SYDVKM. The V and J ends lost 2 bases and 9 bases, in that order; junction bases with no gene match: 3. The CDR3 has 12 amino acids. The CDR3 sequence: CASSLGTGRQYF. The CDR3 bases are TGTGCCAGCAGTTTAGGGACAGGACGGCAGTACTTC. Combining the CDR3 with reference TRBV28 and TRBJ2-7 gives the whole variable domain DVKVTQSSRYLVKRTGEKVFLECVQDMDHENMFWYRQDPGLGLRLIYFSYDVKMKEKGDIPEGYSVSREKKERFSLILESASTNQTSMYLCASSLGTGRQYFGPGTRLTVT.

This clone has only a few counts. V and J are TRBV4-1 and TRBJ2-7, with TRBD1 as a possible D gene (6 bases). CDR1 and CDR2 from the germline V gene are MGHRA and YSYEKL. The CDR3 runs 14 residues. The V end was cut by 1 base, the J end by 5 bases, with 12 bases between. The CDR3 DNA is TGCGCCAGCAGCCAAGTATCCAGGGGCCACGAGCAGTACTTC. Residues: CASSQVSRGHEQYF.

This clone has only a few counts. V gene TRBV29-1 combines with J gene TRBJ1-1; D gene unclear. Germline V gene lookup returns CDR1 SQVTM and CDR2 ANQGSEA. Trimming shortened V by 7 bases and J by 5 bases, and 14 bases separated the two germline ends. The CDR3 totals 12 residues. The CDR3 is CSAEAYGTEAFF. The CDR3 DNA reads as TGCAGCGCCGAAGCGTACGGGACTGAAGCTTTCTTT.

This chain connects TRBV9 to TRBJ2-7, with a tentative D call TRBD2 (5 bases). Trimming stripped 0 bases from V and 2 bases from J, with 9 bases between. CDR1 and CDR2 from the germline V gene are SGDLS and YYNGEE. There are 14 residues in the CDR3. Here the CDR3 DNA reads TGTGCCAGCAGCGTAGATGAGGGAGCCTACGAGCAGTACTTC. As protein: CASSVDEGAYEQYF. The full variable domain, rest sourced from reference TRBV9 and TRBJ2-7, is DSGVTQTPKHLITATGQRVTLRCSPRSGDLSVYWYQQSLDQGLQFLIQYYNGEERAKGNILERFSAQQFPDLHSELNLSSLELGDSALYFCASSVDEGAYEQYFGPGTRLTVT.

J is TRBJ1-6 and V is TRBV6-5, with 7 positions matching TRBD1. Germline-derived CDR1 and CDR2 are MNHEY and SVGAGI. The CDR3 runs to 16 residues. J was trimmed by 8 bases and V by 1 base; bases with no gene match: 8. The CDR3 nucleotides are TGTGCCAGCAGTTACTTTCTAGGGGACAGAGATTCACCCCTCCACTTT. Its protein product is CASSYFLGDRDSPLHF.

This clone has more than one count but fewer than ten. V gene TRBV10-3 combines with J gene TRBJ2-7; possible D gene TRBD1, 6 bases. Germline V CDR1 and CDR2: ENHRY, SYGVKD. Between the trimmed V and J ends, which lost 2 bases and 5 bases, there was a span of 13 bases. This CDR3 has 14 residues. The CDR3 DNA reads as TGTGCCATCAGTGAGGTCCAGGGGACGCACGAGCAGTACTTC. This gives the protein CAISEVQGTHEQYF.